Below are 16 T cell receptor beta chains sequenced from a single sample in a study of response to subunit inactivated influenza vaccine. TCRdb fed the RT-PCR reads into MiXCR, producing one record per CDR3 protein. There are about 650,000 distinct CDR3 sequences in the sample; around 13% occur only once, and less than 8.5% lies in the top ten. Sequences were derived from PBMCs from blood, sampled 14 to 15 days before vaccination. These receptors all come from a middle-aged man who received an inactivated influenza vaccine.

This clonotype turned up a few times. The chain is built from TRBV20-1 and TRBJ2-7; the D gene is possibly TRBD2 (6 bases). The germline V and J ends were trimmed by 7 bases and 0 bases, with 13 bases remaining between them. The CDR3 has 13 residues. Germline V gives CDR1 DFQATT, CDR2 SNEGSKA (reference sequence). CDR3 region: CSGRGMDSYEQYF. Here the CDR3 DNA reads TGCAGTGGTCGCGGGATGGACTCCTACGAGCAGTACTTC.

CDR3: CASSYSGDRASYEQYF. The CDR3 region has the DNA TGTGCCAGCAGTTACTCGGGGGACAGGGCCTCCTACGAGCAGTACTTC. The chain carries TRBV6-5 and TRBJ2-7, with 9 bases that match TRBD1. The CDR3 extends over 16 amino acids. The V segment lost 0 bases and the J segment 0 bases; nucleotides outside the gene matches: 3. Germline CDR1 and CDR2: MNHEY and SVGAGI.

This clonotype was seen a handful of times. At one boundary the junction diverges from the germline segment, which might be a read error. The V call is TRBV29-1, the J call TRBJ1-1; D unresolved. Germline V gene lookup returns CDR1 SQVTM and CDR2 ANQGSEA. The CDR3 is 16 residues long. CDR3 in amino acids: CSVEDRKTRTLGSVVF. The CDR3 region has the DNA TGCAGCGTTGAAGATCGCAAGACGAGGACCCTGGGATCGGTCGTCTTT.

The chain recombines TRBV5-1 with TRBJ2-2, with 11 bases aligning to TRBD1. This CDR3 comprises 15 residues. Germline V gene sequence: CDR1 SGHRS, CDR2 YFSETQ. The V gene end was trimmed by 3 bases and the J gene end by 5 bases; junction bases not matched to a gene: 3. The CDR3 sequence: CASSWTGGSTGELFF. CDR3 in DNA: TGCGCCAGCAGCTGGACAGGGGGCAGTACCGGGGAGCTGTTTTTT.

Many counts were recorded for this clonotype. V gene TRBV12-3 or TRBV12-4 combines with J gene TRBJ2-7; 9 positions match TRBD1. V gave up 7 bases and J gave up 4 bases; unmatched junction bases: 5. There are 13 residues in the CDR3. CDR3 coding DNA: TGTGCCAGCACTACAGGGGGCTTGTACGAGCAGTACTTC. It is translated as CASTTGGLYEQYF.

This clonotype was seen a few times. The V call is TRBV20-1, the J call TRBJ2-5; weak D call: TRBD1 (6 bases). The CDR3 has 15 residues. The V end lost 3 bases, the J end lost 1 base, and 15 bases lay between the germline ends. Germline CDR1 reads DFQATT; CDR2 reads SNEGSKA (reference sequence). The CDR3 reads CSASRAGAPQETQYF. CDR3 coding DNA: TGCAGTGCTAGTAGGGCAGGGGCTCCCCAAGAGACCCAGTACTTC.

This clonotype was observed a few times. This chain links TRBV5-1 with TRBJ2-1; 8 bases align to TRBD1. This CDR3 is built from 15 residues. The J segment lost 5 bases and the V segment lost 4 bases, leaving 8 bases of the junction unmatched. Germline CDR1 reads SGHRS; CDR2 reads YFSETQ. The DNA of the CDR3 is TGCGCCAGCAGCCTTATGGACAGGGTTAACAATGAGCAGTTCTTC. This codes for CASSLMDRVNNEQFF.

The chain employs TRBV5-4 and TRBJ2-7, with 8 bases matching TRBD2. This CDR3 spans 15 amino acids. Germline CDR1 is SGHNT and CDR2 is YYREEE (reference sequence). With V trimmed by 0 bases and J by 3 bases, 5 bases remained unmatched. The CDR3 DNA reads TGTGCCAGCAGCTTGGATAGCGGGGCTCTCTACGAGCAGTACTTC. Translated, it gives CASSLDSGALYEQYF. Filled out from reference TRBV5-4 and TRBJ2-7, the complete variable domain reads ETGVTQSPTHLIKTRGQQVTLRCSSQSGHNTVSWYQQALGQGPQFIFQYYREEENGRGNFPPRFSGLQFPNYSSELNVNALELDDSALYLCASSLDSGALYEQYFGPGTRLTVT.

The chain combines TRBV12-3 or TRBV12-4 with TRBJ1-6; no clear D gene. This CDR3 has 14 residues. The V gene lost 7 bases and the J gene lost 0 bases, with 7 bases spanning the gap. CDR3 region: CASTRSSYNSPLHF. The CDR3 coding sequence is TGTGCCAGCACTAGGAGCTCCTATAATTCACCCCTCCACTTT.

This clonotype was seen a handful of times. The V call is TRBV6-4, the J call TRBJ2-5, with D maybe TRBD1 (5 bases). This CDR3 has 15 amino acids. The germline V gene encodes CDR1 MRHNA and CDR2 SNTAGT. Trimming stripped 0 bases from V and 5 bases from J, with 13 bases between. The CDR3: CASSDSAAGMETQYF. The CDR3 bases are TGTGCCAGCAGTGACTCAGCTGCAGGGATGGAGACCCAGTACTTC.

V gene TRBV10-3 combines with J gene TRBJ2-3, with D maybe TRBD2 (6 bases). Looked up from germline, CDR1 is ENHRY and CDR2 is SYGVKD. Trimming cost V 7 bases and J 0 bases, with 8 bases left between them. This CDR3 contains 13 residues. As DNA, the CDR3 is TGTGCCATCACTGGGACTAGCACAGATACGCAGTATTTT. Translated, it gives CAITGTSTDTQYF.

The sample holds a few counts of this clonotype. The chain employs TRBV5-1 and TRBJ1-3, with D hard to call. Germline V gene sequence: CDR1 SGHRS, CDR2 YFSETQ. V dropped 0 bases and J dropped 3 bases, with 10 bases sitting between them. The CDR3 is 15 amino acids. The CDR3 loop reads CASSLGNKNGNTIYF. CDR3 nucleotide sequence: TGCGCCAGCAGCTTGGGAAACAAGAATGGAAACACCATATATTTT.

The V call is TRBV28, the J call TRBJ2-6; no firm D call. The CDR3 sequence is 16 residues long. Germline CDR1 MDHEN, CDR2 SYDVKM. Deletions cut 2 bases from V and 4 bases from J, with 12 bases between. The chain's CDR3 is CASSLRVWAGANVLTF. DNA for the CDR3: TGTGCCAGCAGTTTACGGGTTTGGGCCGGGGCCAACGTCCTGACTTTC. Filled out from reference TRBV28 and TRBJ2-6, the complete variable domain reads DVKVTQSSRYLVKRTGEKVFLECVQDMDHENMFWYRQDPGLGLRLIYFSYDVKMKEKGDIPEGYSVSREKKERFSLILESASTNQTSMYLCASSLRVWAGANVLTFGAGSRLTVL.

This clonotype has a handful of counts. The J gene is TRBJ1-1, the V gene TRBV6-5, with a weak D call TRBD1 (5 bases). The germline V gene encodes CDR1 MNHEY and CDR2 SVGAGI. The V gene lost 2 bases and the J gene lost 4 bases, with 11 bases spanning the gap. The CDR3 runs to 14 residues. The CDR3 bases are TGTGCCAGCAGTTACAGGGGAGGCCCCACTGAAGCTTTCTTT. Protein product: CASSYRGGPTEAFF.

CDR3 nucleotides: TGTGCCAGCAGCCAAGATATCGCAGGGTACTCACCCCTCCACTTT. Amino acid sequence: CASSQDIAGYSPLHF. The chain joins TRBV4-2 to TRBJ1-6, with D maybe TRBD1 (5 bases). The V end lost 0 bases, the J end lost 10 bases, and 13 bases lay between the germline ends. Germline V gives CDR1 LGHNA, CDR2 YNFKEQ. The CDR3 runs to 15 residues.

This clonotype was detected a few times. The chain's CDR3 is CASSPGRWGSYEQYF. The CDR3 DNA is TGTGCCAGCAGCCCGGGTCGATGGGGCTCCTACGAGCAGTACTTC. The chain couples TRBV3-1 to TRBJ2-7, with D unclear. Germline values: CDR1 LGHDT, CDR2 YNNKEL (reference sequence). This CDR3 contains 15 residues. V dropped 4 bases and J dropped 0 bases, with 13 bases sitting between them.